This T cell receptor (beta chain) was sequenced for a study of Graves' ophthalmopathy and Graves' hyperthyroidism. About the research overall: The collection of peripheral blood took place at initial diagnosis, before any treatment.

Amplified TCR beta CDR3 regions were obtained using RNA transcripts as template. First-round RT-PCR used HTBI primers; second-round multiplex PCR followed. TCRdb re-called the multiplex PCR reads through MiXCR, storing one row per CDR3 protein. The sample has about 240,000 distinct CDR3 sequences; around 50% are singletons. CDR3 length: 12 residues. Germline values: CDR1 ENHRY, CDR2 SYGVKD. This clonotype was detected only once. Its antigen is still unknown. One end of the junction varies from germline; a read error may be responsible. Regarding the study as a whole: Both an approximately 70% sensitivity and a 72.22% specificity characterized the model's predictions of ophthalmopathy progression.

Sequenced sample: peripheral blood. The TCR sequence derives from an adult man with Graves' ophthalmopathy. The gene calls are TRBV10-3 and TRBJ2-7, with a possible D match to TRBD2 (5 bases). For the CDR3, the DNA is TGTGCCAGCAGTGGCCGGGACTACGAGCAGTACTTC. Its translation: CASSGRDYEQYF.